A selection of T cell receptor beta chains follows, all from one sample in a study of cytomegalovirus exposure and HLA in healthy donors. Clones were read by immunoSEQ multiplex PCR, and TCRdb kept only the in-frame ones, dropping some. This table holds 150,000 or so clones, around two thirds found once. The sequenced sample was PBMCs. The receptor source for this set is a man between 18 and 29 years old in good health and CMV-seropositive. The CDR3 runs from the conserved cysteine through the conserved F or W. The D gene is left open where the match is weak. Some rows mark clone size as missing; the rest say once, few, many or name a class of expanded clone.

CASRSLRGAADTQYF	TGTGCCAGCAGGTCCCTGCGGGGCGCGGCAGATACGCAGTATTTT	.	.	TRBV6-1	TRBJ2-3
CASSPQRGGPSGRVNEQFF	TGTGCCAGCAGCCCCCAAAGGGGGGGGCCTAGCGGGAGGGTCAATGAGCAGTTCTTC	TRBD2	.	TRBV5-4	TRBJ2-1
CASSPLAGGIAYNEQFF	TGTGCCAGCAGCCCATTAGCGGGGGGGATCGCCTACAATGAGCAGTTCTTC	TRBD2	.	TRBV5-6	TRBJ2-1
CASSLPPGGSQPQHF	TGTGCCAGCAGTTTACCGCCGGGTGGAAGTCAGCCCCAGCATTTT	.	.	TRBV28	TRBJ1-5
CASSPRGGAFF	TGTGCCAGCAGTCCGCGTGGGGGGGCTTTCTTT	.	.	TRBV28	TRBJ1-1
CASSLAPSGRGADTQYF	TGTGCCAGCAGCTTAGCCCCTAGCGGGAGAGGGGCAGATACGCAGTATTTT	TRBD2	.	TRBV7-2	TRBJ2-3
CASSYGRQGSVYGQYF	TGTGCCAGCAGTTACGGACGACAGGGATCGGTCTACGGGCAGTACTTC	TRBD1	.	TRBV6-9	TRBJ2-7
CASEGQTAYEQYF	TGTGCCAGCGAGGGACAAACCGCCTACGAGCAGTACTTC	.	.	TRBV28	TRBJ2-7
CASSAWDSSYEQYF	TGCGCCAGCAGCGCATGGGACAGCTCCTACGAGCAGTACTTC	TRBD1	.	TRBV4-3	TRBJ2-7
CASSLSTESEAFF	TGTGCCAGCAGCTTAAGCACTGAATCTGAAGCTTTCTTT	.	few	TRBV7-9	TRBJ1-1
CASSRTGGDQPQHF	TGTGCCAGCAGTCGCACAGGGGGCGATCAGCCCCAGCATTTT	TRBD1	.	TRBV7-9	TRBJ1-5